Below are 3 T cell receptor beta chains sequenced from a single sample in a study of cytomegalovirus exposure and HLA in healthy donors (dated 2017 in TCRdb). Libraries came from the immunoSEQ multiplex PCR assay. For the multiplex PCR, a mixture combining 60 forward primers for TCR Vbeta segments and 13 reverse primers for TCR Jbeta segments was used. TCRdb re-hosts the immuneACCESS table, in-frame sequences only. Its copies lack some clones; in the studies checked, an unresolved V gene accounts for under half of them, and the cause for the rest is not known. This sample gives over 110,000 clones in total; over 70% of them show up just once. The ten largest clonotypes hold about 0.91% of the sample. The sequenced material came from PBMCs. The receptor set was obtained from a man in his late teens or twenties in good health and CMV-seronegative.

This sequence joins TRBV9 and TRBJ1-1, with 8 bases lining up with TRBD1. Trimming took 3 bases from V and 1 from J; bases not matched to a gene: 5. Germline lookup yields CDR1 SGDLS and CDR2 YYNGEE. CDR3 length: 15 residues. CDR3 bases: TGTGCCAGCAGCGCAAAAACAGGGGGGAACACTGAAGCTTTCTTT. Its translation: CASSAKTGGNTEAFF.

The sample holds many counts of this clone. CDR3 in DNA: TGTGCCAGCAGTTTAAGCGCGACAGGGGCCACTGAAGCTTTCTTT. Its translation is CASSLSATGATEAFF. The chain is built from TRBV28 and TRBJ1-1; 8 positions match TRBD1. V lost 2 bases and J lost 4; bases outside the gene matches: 6. The CDR3 contains 15 residues. Per germline, CDR1 MDHEN and CDR2 SYDVKM.

The CDR3 sequence: CASSLGAHQPQHF. In DNA, the CDR3 is TGTGCCAGCAGTTTAGGGGCCCATCAGCCCCAGCATTTT. The chain joins TRBV27 to TRBJ1-5; weak D call: TRBD1 (5 bases). This CDR3 spans 13 amino acids. V lost 2 bases and J 5 bases, leaving 7 bases between the germline ends. The germline V gene has CDR1 MNHEY and CDR2 SMNVEV (reference sequence).